This TCR beta chain is from a study of blood T cell repertoires in COVID-19. Study-wide context: Whether acute or convalescent, the COVID-19 samples came from the United States, Italy and Spain. T cells, B-cell-depleted T cells, or PBMCs supplied cDNA or gDNA.

Assay used: immunoSEQ multiplex PCR; TCRdb lists only in-frame clones, some missing. This sample carries 65,000 or so clones, about four fifths of them seen once, and the ten largest clones take 25%. This clone turned up a few times. The CDR3 runs to 13 residues. Looked up from germline, CDR1 is SGHDT and CDR2 is YYEEEE. With 5 bases removed from V and 7 bases from J, the gap between germline ends came to 13 bases. Material: peripheral blood. The source is a human donor in a cohort sampled during active COVID-19. V and J are TRBV5-6 and TRBJ2-1; D might be TRBD1 (6 bases). CDR3 loop: CASSYSQGNEQFF. CDR3 DNA: TGTGCCAGCAGTTACTCACAGGGAAATGAGCAGTTCTTC.